This T cell receptor (beta chain) emerged from a study of T cells in Graves' hyperthyroidism and ophthalmopathy. Regarding the study as a whole: The blood repertoire included most of the expanded thyroid clonotypes above 0.001. Ophthalmopathy and stable hyperthyroidism were told apart by a 13 V-J model.

TCR beta CDR3 regions were amplified from RNA transcripts. First-round RT-PCR of the TCR CDR3 relied on the HTBI primer set. From the multiplex PCR reads, TCRdb called clonotypes with MiXCR, one entry per CDR3 protein. The repertoire holds roughly 750,000 distinct CDR3 sequences, with around 17% as singletons. Trimming pared 4 bases from V and 0 bases from J, leaving 13 bases between. This CDR3 contains 15 residues. CDR1 is KGHSH and CDR2 is LQKENI in the germline V gene. Across 18 months, stable Graves' hyperthyroidism was marked by no progression to ophthalmopathy. PBMCs were collected from an approximately 10 ml volume of fresh peripheral blood. This clonotype was counted only a few times. Its antigen remains unidentified.

Sequenced material: blood. The sequence came from a man aged 18 to 29 with Graves' hyperthyroidism. The chain uses TRBV18 and TRBJ2-7; D is uncertain. CDR3 nucleotides: TGTGCCAGCTCACGGAGCGCAGTCAGCTCCTACGAGCAGTACTTC. Residues: CASSRSAVSSYEQYF.